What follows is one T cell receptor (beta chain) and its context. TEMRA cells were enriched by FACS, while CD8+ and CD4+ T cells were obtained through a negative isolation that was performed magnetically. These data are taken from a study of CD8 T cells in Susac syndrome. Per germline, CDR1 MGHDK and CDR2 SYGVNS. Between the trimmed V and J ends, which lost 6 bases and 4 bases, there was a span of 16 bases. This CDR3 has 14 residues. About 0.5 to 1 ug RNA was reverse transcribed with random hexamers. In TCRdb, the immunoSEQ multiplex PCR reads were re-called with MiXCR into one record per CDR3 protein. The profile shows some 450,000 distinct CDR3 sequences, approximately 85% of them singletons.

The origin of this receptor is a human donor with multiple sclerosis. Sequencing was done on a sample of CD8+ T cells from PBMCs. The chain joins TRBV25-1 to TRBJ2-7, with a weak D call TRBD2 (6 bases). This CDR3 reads CASRAAGLGYEQYF. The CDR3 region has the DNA TGTGCCAGCAGGGCAGCGGGTTTGGGATACGAGCAGTACTTC.